This is a list of T cell receptor beta chains from one sample in a study of blood T cell repertoires in COVID-19. Libraries were prepared by immunoSEQ multiplex PCR; TCRdb keeps only in-frame clonotypes and omits some of them. The data show some 210,000 clones, more than 75% seen once. Material for sequencing was peripheral blood. Receptor source: a woman in her forties with acute or convalescent COVID-19. CDR3s include the opening cysteine and the closing phenylalanine or tryptophan. Each record gives: J gene, D gene, clone size, V gene, CDR3 DNA, CDR3 protein. The D gene is left open where the match is weak. Not every row has a clone size; where given, it reads once, few, many or a size class.

>TRBJ1-2|TRBD1|.|TRBV14
TGTGCCAGCAGCTTATACCGGGACAGGGTTCGGGGCTACACCTTC
CASSLYRDRVRGYTF
>TRBJ2-7|TRBD1|few|TRBV6-5
TGTGCCAGCAGCCGGGACAGGAACTACGAGCAGTACTTC
CASSRDRNYEQYF
>TRBJ1-1|.|.|TRBV9
TGTGCCAGCAGCGTAGACAGGGTGGACACTGAAGCTTTCTTT
CASSVDRVDTEAFF
>TRBJ2-3|.|.|TRBV29-1
TGCAGCGTTGATGCGGGCTCAGATACGCAGTATTTT
CSVDAGSDTQYF
>TRBJ2-2|.|.|TRBV5-1
TGCGCCAGCAGCCCGCCGGGACTGGAGAACACCGGGGAGCTGTTTTTT
CASSPPGLENTGELFF
>TRBJ1-2|TRBD1|.|TRBV30
TGTGCCTGGAGTGTAACAGGGGTAATAGATGGCTACACCTTC
CAWSVTGVIDGYTF
>TRBJ2-1|TRBD2|.|TRBV19
TGTGCCAGTAGTATCATTCCGGCGGGGGACAATGAGCAGTTCTTC
CASSIIPAGDNEQFF
>TRBJ2-1|.|.|TRBV12-3/TRBV12-4
TGTGCCAGCAGTTTAGCCCTCTACAATGAGCAGTTCTTC
CASSLALYNEQFF
>TRBJ1-5|TRBD1|few|TRBV24-1
TGTGCCACCAGTGATTGGGGACAGGGCAATCAGCCCCAGCATTTT
CATSDWGQGNQPQHF
>TRBJ2-2|.|.|TRBV25-1
TGTGCCAGCAGTCCCAGGGCCGGTTCCGGGGAGCTGTTTTTT
CASSPRAGSGELFF
>TRBJ2-2|TRBD2|.|TRBV24-1
TGTGCCACCGTCTGGGAGGGATGGTTATATACCGGGGAGCTGTTTTTT
CATVWEGWLYTGELFF
>TRBJ2-7|.|few|TRBV24-1
TGTGCCACCAGTGACCCGACAGAAACGGGCTACGAGCAGTACTTC
CATSDPTETGYEQYF
>TRBJ1-4|TRBD1|.|TRBV5-1
TGCGCCAGCAGCTTGGTGACAGGGCAGCGACTTAATGAAAAACTGTTTTTT
CASSLVTGQRLNEKLFF
>TRBJ1-1|TRBD1|.|TRBV5-6
TGTGCCAGCAGCCCCTGGACAGGGCCTGAAGCTTTCTTT
CASSPWTGPEAFF
>TRBJ1-1|TRBD1|.|TRBV9
TGTGCCAGCAGCATATCCACCGGGACAGGGGCATTTGAAGCTTTCTTT
CASSISTGTGAFEAFF
>TRBJ2-3|TRBD2|.|TRBV24-1
TGTGCCACCAGTCCGGGGGGTTCGGGCACAGATACGCAGTATTTT
CATSPGGSGTDTQYF
>TRBJ1-1|.|.|TRBV19
TGTGCCAGTATACGGGGGGACAAGAACACTGAAGCTTTCTTT
CASIRGDKNTEAFF
>TRBJ1-1|.|.|TRBV9
TGTGCCAGCAGCGTAGTAACGAGCACTGAAGCTTTCTTT
CASSVVTSTEAFF
>TRBJ1-2|.|.|TRBV7-9
TGTGCCAGCAGCTCAGAAGGCAAGGGGTCTGGCTACACCTTC
CASSSEGKGSGYTF
>TRBJ1-3|TRBD1|few|TRBV7-2
TGTGCCAGCAGCTTCGGGACAGTTGGAAACACCATATATTTT
CASSFGTVGNTIYF
>TRBJ2-7|TRBD1|.|TRBV3-1/TRBV3-2
TGTGCCAGCAGCCAAGCAGCAGGGGGTTACTCCTACGAGCAGTACTTC
CASSQAAGGYSYEQYF
>TRBJ2-3|.|.|TRBV27
TGTGCCAGCAGCAAGACAGGAGATACGCAGTATTTT
CASSKTGDTQYF
>TRBJ2-1|.|.|TRBV11-2
TGTGCCAGCAGCTTAGTCCTAGCGCCCAATGAGCAGTTCTTC
CASSLVLAPNEQFF
>TRBJ1-2|TRBD1|.|TRBV27
TGTGCCAGCAGTCCGGGACAGTTGGGTTACTATGGCTACACCTTC
CASSPGQLGYYGYTF
>TRBJ1-6|.|many|TRBV6-5
TGTGCCAGCAGGGGGGAGGGAGAGCGTTCACCCCTCCACTTT
CASRGEGERSPLHF
>TRBJ1-3|.|medium-sized|TRBV12-5
TGTGCTAGTGGTTTGGTACGAGAAAACACCATATATTTT
CASGLVRENTIYF
>TRBJ1-2|.|.|TRBV12-3/TRBV12-4
TGTGCCAGCAGTTACAGGACGATCTATGGCTACACCTTC
CASSYRTIYGYTF
>TRBJ1-5|TRBD1|.|TRBV10-3
TGTGCCATTGGGACAGGCGCCTTTAAGGGCAATCAGCCCCAGCATTTT
CAIGTGAFKGNQPQHF
>TRBJ1-5|.|.|TRBV2
TGTGCCAGCAGCGCCGGGTCCTTTAATCAGCCCCAGCATTTT
CASSAGSFNQPQHF
>TRBJ2-3|TRBD2|.|TRBV4-3
TGCGCCAGCAGCCAGGGGCCACTAGCGGTCACAGATACGCAGTATTTT
CASSQGPLAVTDTQYF
>TRBJ1-2|.|.|TRBV6-1
TGTGCCAGCAGTGATAGACTGGCTGGCTATGGCTACACCTTC
CASSDRLAGYGYTF
>TRBJ2-2|.|.|TRBV25-1
TGTGCCAGCAGTGATGGTCGACTCACCGGGGAGCTGTTTTTT
CASSDGRLTGELFF
>TRBJ1-1|.|.|TRBV3-1/TRBV3-2
TGTGCCAGCACCCAGGGGCACACTGAAGCTTTCTTT
CASTQGHTEAFF
>TRBJ2-1|TRBD2|.|TRBV27
TGTGCCAGCAGCGAGCGGGGGGGGAACAATGAGCAGTTCTTC
CASSERGGNNEQFF
>TRBJ2-2|TRBD1|.|TRBV4-1
TGCGCCAGCAGTCTGACAGGGTCGGCCGGGGAGCTGTTTTTT
CASSLTGSAGELFF
>TRBJ1-1|.|.|TRBV9
TGTGCCAGCAGCGTAGAGAGGACGGACTACACTGAAGCTTTCTTT
CASSVERTDYTEAFF
>TRBJ2-7|TRBD1|.|TRBV27
TGTGCCACCTCGAACAGGGGCACGAATCCCGAGCAGTACTTC
CATSNRGTNPEQYF
>TRBJ2-2|TRBD2|.|TRBV5-4
TGTGCCAGCAGCTTGCTAGCGGGGCGAGGTCACACCGGGGAGCTGTTTTTT
CASSLLAGRGHTGELFF
>TRBJ2-5|.|many|TRBV10-3
TGTGCCATCAGTGAAGGGCAGGGTCAAGAGACCCAGTACTTC
CAISEGQGQETQYF
>TRBJ2-7|TRBD1|.|TRBV7-2
TGTGCCAGCAGCTTGAACAGGGGAGCCTACGAGCAGTACTTC
CASSLNRGAYEQYF
>TRBJ2-3|.|.|TRBV28
TGTGCCAGCAGTTTAGCGGGGTCCGTGTATACGCAGTATTTT
CASSLAGSVYTQYF
>TRBJ2-7|.|.|TRBV27
TGTGCCAGCAGTTTGAGGGGGTTCTCGGGGGAGCAGTACTTC
CASSLRGFSGEQYF
>TRBJ2-1|TRBD2|.|TRBV10-3
TGTGCCATCAGTGATCCGCGGGAGGTTCAGGGTGAGCAGTTCTTC
CAISDPREVQGEQFF
>TRBJ2-7|TRBD2|once|TRBV6-5
TGTGCCAGCAGCCGCCGGGTTGGGGGGGGCGAGCAGTACTTC
CASSRRVGGGEQYF
>TRBJ2-2|TRBD1|.|TRBV20-1
TGCAGTGCTAGTCCTACAGGGGTGGGGGAGCTGTTTTTT
CSASPTGVGELFF
>TRBJ1-6|.|.|TRBV5-1
TGCGCCAGCAGCTTGGAGGGAGGTAGGGAGCCTGATTCACCCCTCCACTTT
CASSLEGGREPDSPLHF
>TRBJ1-2|TRBD1|.|TRBV28
TGTGCCAGCAGTTTCTACCTGGACAGGGTAAACTATGGCTACACCTTC
CASSFYLDRVNYGYTF
>TRBJ1-1|.|.|TRBV27
TGTGCCAGCAGTCTCCCGGGGGGGAACACTGAAGCTTTCTTT
CASSLPGGNTEAFF
>TRBJ2-7|.|.|TRBV27
TGTGCCAGCAGTCCCCGAGGGGGTTCCTACGAGCAGTACTTC
CASSPRGGSYEQYF